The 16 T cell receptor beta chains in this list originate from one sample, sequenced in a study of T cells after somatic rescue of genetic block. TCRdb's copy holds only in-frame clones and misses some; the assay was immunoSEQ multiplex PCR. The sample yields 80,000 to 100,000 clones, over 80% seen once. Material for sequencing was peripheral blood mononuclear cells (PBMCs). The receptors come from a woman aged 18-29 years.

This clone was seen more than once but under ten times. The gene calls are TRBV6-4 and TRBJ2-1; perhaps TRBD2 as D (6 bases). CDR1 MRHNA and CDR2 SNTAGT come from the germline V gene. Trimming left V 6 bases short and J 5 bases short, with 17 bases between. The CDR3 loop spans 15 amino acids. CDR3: CASSPGTSGNNEQFF. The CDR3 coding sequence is TGTGCCAGCAGCCCCGGGACTTCGGGAAACAATGAGCAGTTCTTC.

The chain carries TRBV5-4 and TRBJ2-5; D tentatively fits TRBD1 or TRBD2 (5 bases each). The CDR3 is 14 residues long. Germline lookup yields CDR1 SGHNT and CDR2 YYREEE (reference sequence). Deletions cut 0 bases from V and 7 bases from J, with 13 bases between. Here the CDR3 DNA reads TGTGCCAGCAGCTTGGGGGGCCCTCGGGGGACCCAGTACTTC. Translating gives CASSLGGPRGTQYF. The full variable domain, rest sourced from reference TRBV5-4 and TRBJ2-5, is ETGVTQSPTHLIKTRGQQVTLRCSSQSGHNTVSWYQQALGQGPQFIFQYYREEENGRGNFPPRFSGLQFPNYSSELNVNALELDDSALYLCASSLGGPRGTQYFGPGTRLLVL.

CDR3 protein: CASSLAGTYEQYF. CDR3 coding DNA: TGTGCCAGCAGTTTAGCGGGCACCTACGAGCAGTACTTC. V usage is TRBV27 and J usage is TRBJ2-7; D is possibly TRBD2 (5 bases). Trimming pared 2 bases from V and 2 bases from J, leaving 7 bases between. Germline V gene data show CDR1 as MNHEY and CDR2 as SMNVEV (reference sequence). This CDR3 spans 13 amino acids.

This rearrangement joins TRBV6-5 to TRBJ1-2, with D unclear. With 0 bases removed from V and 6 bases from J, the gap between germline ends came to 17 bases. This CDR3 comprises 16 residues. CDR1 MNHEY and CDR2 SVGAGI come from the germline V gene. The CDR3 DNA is TGTGCCAGCAGTTACTCGTGGGAGAGAACGATCGATGGCTACACCTTC. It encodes CASSYSWERTIDGYTF.

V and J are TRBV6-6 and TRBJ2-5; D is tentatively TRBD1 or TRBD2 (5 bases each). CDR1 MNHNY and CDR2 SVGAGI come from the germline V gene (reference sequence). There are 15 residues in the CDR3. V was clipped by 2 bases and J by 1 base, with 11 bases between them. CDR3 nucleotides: TGTGCCAGCAGTTACCCTTCGGGGCGCCAAGAGACCCAGTACTTC. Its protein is CASSYPSGRQETQYF.

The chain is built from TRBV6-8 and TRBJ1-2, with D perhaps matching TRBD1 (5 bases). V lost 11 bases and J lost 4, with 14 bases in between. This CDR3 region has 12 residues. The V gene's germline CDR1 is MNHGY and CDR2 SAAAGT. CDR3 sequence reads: CAPIGGIYGYTF. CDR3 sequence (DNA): TGTGCCCCTATTGGGGGGATCTATGGCTACACCTTC.

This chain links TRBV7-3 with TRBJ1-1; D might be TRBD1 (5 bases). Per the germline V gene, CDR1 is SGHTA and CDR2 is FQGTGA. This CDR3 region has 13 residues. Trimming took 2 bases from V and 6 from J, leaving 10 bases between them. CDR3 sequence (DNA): TGTGCCAGCAGCTTATCAGGGTACGCTGAAGCTTTCTTT. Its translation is CASSLSGYAEAFF.

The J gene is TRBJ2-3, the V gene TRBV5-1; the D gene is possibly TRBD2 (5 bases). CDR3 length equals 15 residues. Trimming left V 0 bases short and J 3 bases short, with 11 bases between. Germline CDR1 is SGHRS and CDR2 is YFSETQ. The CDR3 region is CASSLEGVVTDTQYF. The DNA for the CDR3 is TGCGCCAGCAGCTTGGAGGGAGTGGTTACAGATACGCAGTATTTT.

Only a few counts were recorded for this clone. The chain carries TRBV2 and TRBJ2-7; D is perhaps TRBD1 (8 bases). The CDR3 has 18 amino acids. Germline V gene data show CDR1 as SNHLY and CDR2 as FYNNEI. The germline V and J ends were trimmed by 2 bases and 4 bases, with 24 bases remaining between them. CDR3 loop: CASSERPGQGGGVYEQYF. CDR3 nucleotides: TGTGCCAGCAGTGAACGGCCTGGACAGGGAGGGGGGGTGTACGAGCAGTACTTC.

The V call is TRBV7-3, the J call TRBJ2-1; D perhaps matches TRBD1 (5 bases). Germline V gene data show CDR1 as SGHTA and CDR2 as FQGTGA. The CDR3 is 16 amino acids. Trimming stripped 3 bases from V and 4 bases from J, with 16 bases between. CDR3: CASSFSGSGSYNEQFF. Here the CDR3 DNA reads TGTGCCAGCAGCTTTTCAGGGTCGGGCTCTTACAATGAGCAGTTCTTC.

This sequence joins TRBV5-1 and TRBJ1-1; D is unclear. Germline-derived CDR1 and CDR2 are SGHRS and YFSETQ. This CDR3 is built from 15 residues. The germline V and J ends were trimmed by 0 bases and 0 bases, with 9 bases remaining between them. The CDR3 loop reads CASSLAPWMNTEAFF. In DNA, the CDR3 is TGCGCCAGCAGCTTGGCTCCCTGGATGAACACTGAAGCTTTCTTT.

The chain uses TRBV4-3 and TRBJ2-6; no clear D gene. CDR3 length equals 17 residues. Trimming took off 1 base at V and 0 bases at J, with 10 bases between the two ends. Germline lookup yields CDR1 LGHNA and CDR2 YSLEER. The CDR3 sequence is CASSQGASTSGANVLTF. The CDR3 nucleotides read TGCGCCAGCAGCCAAGGGGCATCTACCTCTGGGGCCAACGTCCTGACTTTC.

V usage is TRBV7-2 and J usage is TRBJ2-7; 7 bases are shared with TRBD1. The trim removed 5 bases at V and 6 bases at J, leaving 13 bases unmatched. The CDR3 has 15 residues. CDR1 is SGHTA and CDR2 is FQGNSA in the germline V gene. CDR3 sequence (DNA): TGTGCCAGCAGCCTCCGACAGGGAAGGCTCCTCGAGCAGTACTTC. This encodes CASSLRQGRLLEQYF.

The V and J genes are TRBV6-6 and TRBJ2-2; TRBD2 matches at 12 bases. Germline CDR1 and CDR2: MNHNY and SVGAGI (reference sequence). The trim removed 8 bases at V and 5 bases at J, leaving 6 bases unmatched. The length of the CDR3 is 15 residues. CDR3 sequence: CASEGTSGQTGELFF. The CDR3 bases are TGTGCCAGCGAAGGGACTAGCGGGCAGACCGGGGAGCTGTTTTTT.

CDR3 in DNA: TGCGCCAGCAGCCTTGGGGCGGGACCCCCCAATGAGCAGTTCTTC. It codes for CASSLGAGPPNEQFF. The chain links TRBV4-1 to TRBJ2-1; tentative D call: TRBD2 (6 bases). Germline V gene lookup returns CDR1 MGHRA and CDR2 YSYEKL. The V end lost 4 bases, the J end lost 6 bases, and 16 bases lay between the germline ends. This CDR3 region has 15 residues.

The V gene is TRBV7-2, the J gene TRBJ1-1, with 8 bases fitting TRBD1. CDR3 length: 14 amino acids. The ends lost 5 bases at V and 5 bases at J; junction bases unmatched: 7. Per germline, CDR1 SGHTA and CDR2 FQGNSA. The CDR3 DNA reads TGTGCCAGCAGCCAACAGGGGGGAAATACTGAAGCTTTCTTT. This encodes CASSQQGGNTEAFF. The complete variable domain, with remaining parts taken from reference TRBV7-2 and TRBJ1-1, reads GAGVSQSPSNKVTEKGKDVELRCDPISGHTALYWYRQSLGQGLEFLIYFQGNSAPDKSGLPSDRFSAERTGGSVSTLTIQRTQQEDSAVYLCASSQQGGNTEAFFGQGTRLTVV.